These T cell receptor beta chains were read from a single sample in a study of blood T cell repertoires in COVID-19. Generated by immunoSEQ multiplex PCR, the TCRdb table keeps only in-frame clones and is missing some. The sample records approximately 300,000 clones, more than 85% being singletons. The sequenced sample consisted of PBMCs or T cells enriched from blood (not recorded which). The receptors derive from a woman in her 30s who had recovered from COVID-19. The CDR3 runs from the conserved cysteine through the conserved F or W. Each record gives: clone size, D gene, J gene, V gene, CDR3 length, CDR3 DNA, CDR3 protein. D genes are given only for firm matches. Expanded clones are given a class, and other clones once, few, many or no size at all.

- | - | TRBJ2-1 | TRBV28 | 16 | TGTGCCAGCAGTTTTTTGCTTCGGGGGAGTAACAATGAGCAGTTCTTC | CASSFLLRGSNNEQFF
- | TRBD2 | TRBJ2-7 | TRBV6-5 | 13 | TGTGCCAGCAGCCGGCGGGGGGCATCTGAGCAGTACTTC | CASSRRGASEQYF
few | - | TRBJ1-6 | TRBV9 | 15 | TGTGCCAGCAGCCCGACAGGTTTATATAATTCACCCCTCCACTTT | CASSPTGLYNSPLHF
- | TRBD1 | TRBJ2-1 | TRBV5-5 | 15 | TGTGCCAGCAGCATACGGGGACAGGGGGCATTTGAGCAGTTCTTC | CASSIRGQGAFEQFF
- | TRBD1 | TRBJ1-2 | TRBV7-2 | 13 | TGTGCCAGCAGCTTGTACAGGGGCGCCGGCTACACCTTC | CASSLYRGAGYTF
- | - | TRBJ1-3 | TRBV6-5 | 13 | TGTGCCAGCACATCATCCTCTGGAAACACCATATATTTT | CASTSSSGNTIYF
few | - | TRBJ1-2 | TRBV7-2 | 16 | TGTGCCAGCAGCTTATCGACAGTTCTGGGGGCAAGCGGCTACACCTTC | CASSLSTVLGASGYTF
- | - | TRBJ2-1 | TRBV24-1 | 15 | TGTGCCACCAGTGACCCTAGCGACATCTACAATGAGCAGTTCTTC | CATSDPSDIYNEQFF
- | TRBD2 | TRBJ2-1 | TRBV5-6 | 16 | TGTGCCAGCAGCCCTACAGGCCTAGCGGAATACAATGAGCAGTTCTTC | CASSPTGLAEYNEQFF
- | TRBD1 | TRBJ2-7 | TRBV2 | 12 | TGTGCCAGCCAGGGGGAAGGGTACGAGCAGTACTTC | CASQGEGYEQYF
- | TRBD1 | TRBJ2-4 | TRBV5-1 | 15 | TGCGCCAGCAGCTCTGGGACAGGCACCAAAAACATTCAGTACTTC | CASSSGTGTKNIQYF
- | - | TRBJ1-1 | TRBV4-3 | 13 | TGCGCCAGCAGCCAAGATCTCGGAGGGAGAGCTTTCTTT | CASSQDLGGRAFF
- | - | TRBJ1-5 | TRBV7-2 | 17 | TGTGCCAGCAGCTTGGGGGCCAAGAGGGCGAGCAATCAGCCCCAGCATTTT | CASSLGAKRASNQPQHF
- | - | TRBJ2-1 | TRBV6-5 | 15 | TGTGCCAGCAGTCCGGACTTCCCCACCTACAATGAGCAGTTCTTC | CASSPDFPTYNEQFF
- | - | TRBJ2-7 | TRBV5-6 | 14 | TGTGCCAGCAGCTTGTCAATGGGGGCCAGGGAGCAGTACTTC | CASSLSMGAREQYF
- | - | TRBJ1-2 | TRBV5-1 | 14 | TGCGCCAGCAGCGGGGGGACCGGCTATGGAGGCTACACCTTC | CASSGGTGYGGYTF
- | - | TRBJ1-4 | TRBV18 | 14 | TGTGCCAGCCATCTCGGGGGAACAGGTGAAAAACTGTTTTTT | CASHLGGTGEKLFF